The 15 T cell receptor beta chains below all came from one sample that was sequenced in a study of shared clonotypes between healthy human individuals. Generated by immunoSEQ multiplex PCR, the TCRdb table keeps only in-frame clones and is missing some. The repertoire holds around 88,000 clones, with 60% to 70% as singletons. Material: memory CD8+ T cells sorted from blood. Subset noted: CD45RO+ cells pooled with CCR7-negative TemRA cells. The receptors were sampled from a man aged 25 to 45 in good health.

The rearrangement uses TRBV9 and TRBJ2-1; D is uncertain. V lost 0 bases, J lost 5 bases, and 9 bases lay in between. This CDR3 region has 14 residues. The germline V gene encodes CDR1 SGDLS and CDR2 YYNGEE. The CDR3: CASSVEWADNEQFF. CDR3 coding DNA: TGTGCCAGCAGCGTAGAATGGGCCGACAATGAGCAGTTCTTC.

This chain connects TRBV5-5 to TRBJ2-7; 9 bases map to TRBD2. Trimming took 6 bases from V and 6 from J; bases not matched to a gene: 13. The CDR3 is made up of 15 amino acids. Germline V lookup: CDR1 SGHKS, CDR2 YYEKEE (reference sequence). The CDR3 region is CASIRLAGESGEQYF. The CDR3 DNA reads as TGTGCCAGCATTCGATTAGCGGGAGAATCGGGCGAGCAGTACTTC.

V gene TRBV9 combines with J gene TRBJ2-3; 9 bases line up with TRBD2. CDR1 SGDLS and CDR2 YYNGEE come from the germline V gene. V gave up 3 bases and J gave up 5 bases; unmatched junction bases: 13. This CDR3 has 17 amino acids. The CDR3 DNA reads TGTGCCAGCAGCGACAACGAGGCGGGAGGGCCGGTAGATACGCAGTATTTT. Protein sequence: CASSDNEAGGPVDTQYF.

The count of this clone is one. This chain links TRBV18 with TRBJ2-1; 11 positions agree with TRBD1. Germline CDR1 and CDR2: KGHSH and LQKENI. This CDR3 spans 17 amino acids. The junction had 8 bases not matched to a gene; V was cut back by 4 bases and J by 3 bases. Here the CDR3 reads CASSQNTGTGGYNEQFF. CDR3 nucleotides: TGTGCCAGCTCACAAAACACCGGGACAGGGGGCTACAATGAGCAGTTCTTC.

Only a few counts were recorded for this clone. The rearrangement links TRBV7-9 to TRBJ2-7, with D perhaps being TRBD1 or TRBD2 (5 bases each). Germline V lookup: CDR1 SEHNR, CDR2 FQNEAQ (reference sequence). The V end lost 5 bases, the J end lost 2 bases, and 13 bases lay between the germline ends. This CDR3 is built from 14 residues. For the CDR3, the DNA is TGTGCCAGCAGCACTACTGGGGGAGCCTACGAGCAGTACTTC. Protein product: CASSTTGGAYEQYF.

The rearrangement joins TRBV21-1 to TRBJ2-5; the table's TRBD2 call for D was not verified on the DNA. TRBV21-1 is shown as a pseudogene. The length of the CDR3 is 17 residues. The CDR3 bases are TGTGCCAGCAGCAAAGCGCCTGGGGGGGACTACCAAGAGACCCAGTACTTC. Translating gives CASSKAPGGDYQETQYF.

This rearrangement joins TRBV5-5 to TRBJ2-3, with D tentatively TRBD1 (5 bases). CDR1 is SGHKS and CDR2 is YYEKEE in the germline V gene (reference sequence). The CDR3 length is 13 residues. V was cut by 4 bases and J by 4 bases, with 10 bases left in between. Here the CDR3 reads CASSAQGADTQYF. For the CDR3, the DNA is TGTGCCAGCAGCGCTCAGGGCGCAGATACGCAGTATTTT.

V and J are TRBV28 and TRBJ1-1; D call uncertain. The CDR3 consists of 14 residues. Germline V gene sequence: CDR1 MDHEN, CDR2 SYDVKM. V was clipped by 2 bases and J by 3 bases, with 10 bases between them. The CDR3: CASSLNSRDTEAFF. The CDR3, as DNA: TGTGCCAGCAGTTTAAACTCCCGGGACACTGAAGCTTTCTTT.

In this sample, this clone turned up a few times. Additional DNA sequences in this sample encode the identical CDR3. The chain joins TRBV7-9 to TRBJ2-1; 10 bases are shared with TRBD2. V trimming: 1 base; J trimming: 4 bases; junction bases outside the gene matches: 1. Germline CDR1 SEHNR, CDR2 FQNEAQ (reference sequence). CDR3 length: 15 amino acids. The CDR3 here is CASSLGLAGYNEQFF. The CDR3 bases are TGTGCCAGCAGCTTAGGACTAGCGGGTTACAATGAGCAGTTCTTC.

The CDR3 DNA reads as TGTGCCAGCAGCTTATTAACGGGTGCAGACGAGCAGTACTTC. It translates to CASSLLTGADEQYF. J is TRBJ2-7 and V is TRBV7-8; D is undetermined. The V end was cut by 2 bases, the J end by 5 bases, with 13 bases between. Germline CDR1 and CDR2: SGHVS and FQNEAQ. The CDR3 sequence is 14 residues long.

In this sample, this clone turned up once. The rearrangement joins TRBV6-6 to TRBJ2-5; 8 bases line up with TRBD1. This CDR3 has 14 amino acids. V lost 9 bases to trimming and J lost 1 base; unmatched junction nucleotides: 7. CDR1 MNHNY and CDR2 SVGAGI come from the germline V gene (reference sequence). The CDR3 coding sequence is TGTGCCAGTTCGGACAGGGTCACCCAAGAGACCCAGTACTTC. Translating gives CASSDRVTQETQYF.

The gene calls are TRBV11-2 and TRBJ1-5; D not certain. The CDR3 spans 13 residues. Germline loops: CDR1 SGHAT, CDR2 FQNNGV. Trimming pared 3 bases from V and 3 bases from J, leaving 6 bases between. CDR3 residues: CASSLTNNQPQHF. In DNA, the CDR3 is TGTGCCAGCAGCTTGACCAACAATCAGCCCCAGCATTTT.

The gene calls are TRBV10-1 and TRBJ2-1; D perhaps matches TRBD1 (6 bases). There are 14 residues in the CDR3. CDR1 is WNHNN, CDR2 SYGVQD, per germline (reference sequence). Trimming pared 0 bases from V and 8 bases from J, leaving 11 bases between. This CDR3 is CASSESQGQDEQFF. CDR3 coding DNA: TGCGCCAGCAGTGAGTCCCAGGGGCAGGATGAGCAGTTCTTC.

J is TRBJ2-1 and V is TRBV6-5; no firm D call. The germline V gene has CDR1 MNHEY and CDR2 SVGAGI. The V gene lost 4 bases and the J gene lost 7 bases, with 20 bases spanning the gap. The CDR3 runs 16 residues. The CDR3 nucleotides read TGTGCCAGCAGTTCGACCAAGGCGGACCTTGGGAATGAGCAGTTCTTC. It specifies CASSSTKADLGNEQFF.

The chain carries TRBV5-1 and TRBJ2-7; D could derive from TRBD1 or TRBD2 (5 bases each). Germline values: CDR1 SGHRS, CDR2 YFSETQ. V was cut by 0 bases and J by 0 bases, with 7 bases left in between. The CDR3 runs to 14 residues. For the CDR3, the DNA is TGCGCCAGCAGCTTGGGAGGGGCCTCCTACGAGCAGTACTTC. Translating it yields CASSLGGASYEQYF. The whole variable domain, remainder taken from reference TRBV5-1 and TRBJ2-7, is KAGVTQTPRYLIKTRGQQVTLSCSPISGHRSVSWYQQTPGQGLQFLFEYFSETQRNKGNFPGRFSGRQFSNSRSEMNVSTLELGDSALYLCASSLGGASYEQYFGPGTRLTVT.